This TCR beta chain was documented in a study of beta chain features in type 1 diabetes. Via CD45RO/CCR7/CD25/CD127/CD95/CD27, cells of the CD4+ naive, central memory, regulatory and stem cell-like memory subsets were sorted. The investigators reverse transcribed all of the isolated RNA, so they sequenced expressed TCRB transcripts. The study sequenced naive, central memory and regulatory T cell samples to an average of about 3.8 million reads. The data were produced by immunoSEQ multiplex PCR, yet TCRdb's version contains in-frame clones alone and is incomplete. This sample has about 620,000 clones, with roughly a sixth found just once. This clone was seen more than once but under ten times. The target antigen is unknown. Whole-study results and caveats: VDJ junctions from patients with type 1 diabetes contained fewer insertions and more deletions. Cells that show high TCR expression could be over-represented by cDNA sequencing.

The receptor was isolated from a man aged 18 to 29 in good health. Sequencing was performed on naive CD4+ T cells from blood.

CDR3 residues: CASSFYSYGYTF. CDR3 in DNA: TGTGCCAGCAGTTTCTACAGCTATGGCTACACCTTC. The chain recombines TRBV28 with TRBJ1-2, with no clear D. The germline gives CDR1 MDHEN, CDR2 SYDVKM. Trimming left V 3 bases short and J 4 bases short, with 6 bases between. The CDR3 sequence is 12 residues long.